The entry that follows covers one TCR beta chain sequence. As yet, its antigen is unknown. The data stem from a study of CD8 T cells in Susac syndrome. The study, taken as a whole, reports: As the study acknowledged, the number of individuals in its TCR sequencing and HLA analysis was relatively small.

cDNA came from about 0.51 to 1 ug RNA primed by random hexamers. TCRdb recomputed calls from the immunoSEQ multiplex PCR reads with MiXCR, one row per CDR3 protein. The data show about 300,000 distinct CDR3 sequences, around nine tenths seen once. Sequencing targeted TCR beta in T cells from blood (CD8+ and CD4+). The multiple sclerosis control group was made up of treatment-naive patients with stable or active relapsing-remitting disease. This receptor was taken from a human donor with multiple sclerosis. The specimen sequenced was CD8+ T cells from PBMCs.

The CDR3 here is CSGRTITGELFF. The CDR3 coding sequence is TGCAGCGGTCGGACTATAACCGGGGAGCTGTTTTTT. The chain is built from TRBV29-1 and TRBJ2-2; D might be TRBD2 (6 bases). Germline CDR1 and CDR2: SQVTM and ANQGSEA. The CDR3 runs 12 residues. With 7 bases removed from V and 5 bases from J, the gap between germline ends came to 11 bases.